This T cell receptor beta chain derives from a study of T cell responses to AZD1222 COVID-19 vaccine. Concerning this clone: Its antigen remains unknown.

V lost 3 bases to trimming and J lost 5 bases; unmatched junction nucleotides: 10. The CDR3 contains 17 residues. CDR1 and CDR2 (germline): KGHSH, LQKENI. Sequenced by immunoSEQ multiplex PCR; TCRdb stores in-frame clones only, minus some. The sample carries 130,000 to 150,000 clones, approximately 90% recorded once. Overall study findings and caveats: Reportedly, close to half of spike-specific TCRs are directed against unmutated variant regions. The donor cohort was predominantly white British with a female majority, and clonal diversity may have been underestimated.

This clonotype originated in an adult in good health. The sequences come from peripheral blood, collected on day 0 of AZD1222 vaccination. The chain carries TRBV18 and TRBJ1-3; 10 bases fit TRBD1. The CDR3 is CASSPSPGTGERNTIYF. The CDR3 DNA is TGTGCCAGCTCACCGAGTCCCGGGACAGGGGAGAGAAACACCATATATTTT.